This passage covers 21 T cell receptor beta chains from one sample sequenced in a study of regulatory T cells in long-lasting Graves disease. iRepertoire HTBI primers and Arm-PCR of CDR3 regions built TCR beta libraries. In TCRdb, the multiplex PCR reads were re-called with MiXCR into one record per CDR3 protein. The sample carries about 200,000 distinct CDR3 sequences, about a sixth recorded once. Regarding time point: newly diagnosed GD, antithyroid drugs for less than 3 months. The authors made the TCR library using RNA they extracted from PBMCs. Sequences were derived from peripheral blood mononuclear cells (PBMCs), sampled at new diagnosis, from a patient treated with antithyroid drugs. The origin of the receptors is a female donor with Graves disease.

This clonotype was detected many times. V gene TRBV11-2 combines with J gene TRBJ1-4, with 10 bases fitting TRBD1. J lost 8 bases, V lost 6 bases, and 12 bases had no gene match. Germline lookup yields CDR1 SGHAT and CDR2 FQNNGV. The CDR3 length is 16 residues. The CDR3 sequence is CASSPAWGQGMEKLFF. The CDR3 DNA reads TGTGCCAGCAGTCCGGCGTGGGGACAGGGGATGGAAAAACTGTTTTTT. Full variable domain (outside the CDR3, taken from reference TRBV11-2 and TRBJ1-4): EAGVAQSPRYKIIEKRQSVAFWCNPISGHATLYWYQQILGQGPKLLIQFQNNGVVDDSQLPKDRFSAERLKGVDSTLKIQPAKLEDSAVYLCASSPAWGQGMEKLFFGSGTQLSVL.

This clonotype was counted ten times or more. The CDR3 sequence is CASSSSGGETQYF. In DNA, the CDR3 is TGTGCCAGCAGTTCTAGCGGGGGAGAGACCCAGTACTTC. The chain joins TRBV12-3 or TRBV12-4 to TRBJ2-5; 10 nucleotides match TRBD2. This CDR3 contains 13 residues. The junction had 0 bases not matched to a gene; V was cut back by 4 bases and J by 4 bases.

This clonotype was seen many times. CDR3 coding DNA: TGTGCCAGCAGTATCATGAGGTCTCAGCCCCAGCATTTT. This gives the protein CASSIMRSQPQHF. The rearrangement joins TRBV7-8 to TRBJ1-5; the D is unclear. The V end lost 6 bases, the J end lost 6 bases, and 12 bases lay between the germline ends. The CDR3 is 13 residues long. Germline CDR1 reads SGHVS; CDR2 reads FQNEAQ.

There are many counts of this clonotype. The CDR3 loop reads CASSDRYSNQPQHF. CDR3 DNA sequence: TGCGCCAGCAGCGACAGATATAGCAATCAGCCCCAGCATTTT. This chain uses TRBV10-2 with TRBJ1-5, with D possibly TRBD1 on 5 matching bases. This CDR3 region has 14 residues. V was trimmed by 6 bases and J by 0 bases, leaving 9 bases between them. The germline V gene encodes CDR1 WSHSY and CDR2 SAAADI.

This clonotype was detected ten times or more. The chain links TRBV20-1 to TRBJ2-7; TRBD2 agrees at 8 bases. Germline-derived CDR1 and CDR2 are DFQATT and SNEGSKA (reference sequence). The ends lost 0 bases at V and 7 bases at J; junction bases unmatched: 11. CDR3 length: 15 residues. The DNA of the CDR3 is TGCAGTGCTAGAGAGGGGTTTAGCGGGATTGGGGAGCAGTACTTC. As protein: CSAREGFSGIGEQYF.

The sample holds many counts of this clonotype. The chain couples TRBV18 to TRBJ1-1, with D hard to call. The CDR3 has 13 residues. The V and J ends lost 6 bases and 6 bases respectively, with 14 bases between them. Germline V gives CDR1 KGHSH, CDR2 LQKENI. The CDR3 DNA sequence: TGTGCCAGCTCCCTGCGAAGGTCCGCTGAAGCTTTCTTT. It translates to CASSLRRSAEAFF.

This clonotype was seen only a few times. V is TRBV20-1 and J is TRBJ1-3; no definite D call. V was shortened by 0 bases and J by 5 bases, with 8 bases between the two germline ends. The CDR3 runs 13 residues. The germline V gene has CDR1 DFQATT and CDR2 SNEGSKA (reference sequence). Here the CDR3 DNA reads TGCAGTGCTAGAGATCCCTCCCGAAACACCATATATTTT. Protein sequence: CSARDPSRNTIYF.

The chain employs TRBV20-1 and TRBJ2-1, with D tentatively TRBD2 (6 bases). The CDR3 loop spans 13 amino acids. V was trimmed by 3 bases and J by 12 bases, leaving 18 bases between them. Per germline, CDR1 DFQATT and CDR2 SNEGSKA (reference sequence). The CDR3 here is CSASGGADSGQFF. In DNA form, the CDR3 reads TGCAGTGCTAGCGGGGGAGCGGATTCGGGGCAGTTCTTC.

In this sample, this clonotype turned up a few times. V gene TRBV20-1 combines with J gene TRBJ2-3; D gene unclear. The V end was cut by 3 bases, the J end by 2 bases, with 15 bases between. The CDR3 sequence is 15 residues long. Germline CDR1 DFQATT, CDR2 SNEGSKA (reference sequence). The chain's CDR3 is CSASHSPQNTDTQYF. DNA for the CDR3: TGCAGTGCTAGTCATAGCCCACAGAACACAGATACGCAGTATTTT.

The chain employs TRBV20-1 and TRBJ1-2; D possibly corresponds to TRBD1 (5 bases). V lost 0 bases and J 2 bases, leaving 10 bases between the germline ends. This CDR3 has 14 residues. CDR1 and CDR2 from the germline V gene are DFQATT and SNEGSKA (reference sequence). CDR3 coding DNA: TGCAGTGCTAGAGAGGCAGGGAGAAACTATGGCTACACCTTC. It specifies CSAREAGRNYGYTF.

The chain carries TRBV2 and TRBJ1-1; D is unresolved. The germline CDR1 and CDR2 sequences are SNHLY and FYNNEI. The CDR3 is made up of 12 amino acids. Deletions cut 7 bases from V and 4 bases from J, with 10 bases between. The CDR3 DNA is TGTGCCAGCATGGCAGGTCTCACTGAAGCTTTCTTT. Protein product: CASMAGLTEAFF. The whole variable domain, filled in from reference TRBV2 and TRBJ1-1, reads EPEVTQTPSHQVTQMGQEVILRCVPISNHLYFYWYRQILGQKVEFLVSFYNNEISEKSEIFDDQFSVERPDGSNFTLKIRSTKLEDSAMYFCASMAGLTEAFFGQGTRLTVV.

This clonotype was picked up many times. This chain joins TRBV27 and TRBJ2-3; 13 bases agree with TRBD2. V lost 4 bases and J lost 4; bases outside the gene matches: 8. Per the germline V gene, CDR1 is MNHEY and CDR2 is SMNVEV (reference sequence). The CDR3 totals 17 residues. The chain's CDR3 is CASSSRTSGSVADTQYF. CDR3 bases: TGTGCCAGCAGTTCGAGGACTAGCGGGAGTGTAGCAGATACGCAGTATTTT.

At least ten counts were recorded for this clonotype. The chain combines TRBV7-6 with TRBJ1-4, with D perhaps matching TRBD1 (5 bases). This CDR3 is built from 16 residues. The V end was cut by 2 bases, the J end by 4 bases, with 14 bases between. Germline V gene data show CDR1 as SGHVS and CDR2 as FNYEAQ. The CDR3 nucleotides are TGTGCCAGCAGCTTAACCCAGGGTTGGGGTAATGAAAAACTGTTTTTT. It translates to CASSLTQGWGNEKLFF.

This clonotype has a count of ten or more. V is TRBV7-9 and J is TRBJ2-1, with 14 positions matching TRBD2. V was clipped by 0 bases and J by 8 bases; unmatched bases: 3. The CDR3 consists of 16 residues. Germline CDR1 is SEHNR and CDR2 is FQNEAQ (reference sequence). The CDR3 spells CASSLAPGLAGDEQFF. Written as DNA, the CDR3 is TGTGCCAGCAGCTTAGCTCCGGGACTAGCGGGAGATGAGCAGTTCTTC.

Ten or more counts support this clonotype. This rearrangement joins TRBV7-8 to TRBJ1-4; D perhaps matches TRBD1 (6 bases). The length of the CDR3 is 16 residues. The germline V gene has CDR1 SGHVS and CDR2 FQNEAQ. Trimming took off 5 bases at V and 4 bases at J, with 17 bases between the two ends. The CDR3 DNA reads as TGTGCCAGCAGCCTCGGGCCAGGCAGGGGTAATGAAAAACTGTTTTTT. It codes for CASSLGPGRGNEKLFF.

The chain recombines TRBV7-2 with TRBJ2-1; TRBD1 is a possible D gene (7 bases). Looked up from germline, CDR1 is SGHTA and CDR2 is FQGNSA. The V end was cut by 6 bases, the J end by 5 bases, with 29 bases between. This CDR3 is 19 amino acids long. CDR3 in amino acids: CASSKADGPGGLWDNEQFF. In DNA, the CDR3 is TGTGCCAGCAGTAAAGCTGACGGGCCAGGGGGGCTGTGGGACAATGAGCAGTTCTTC.

This clonotype was detected ten times or more. V usage is TRBV5-6 and J usage is TRBJ2-3; 7 bases fit TRBD2. V was pared by 7 bases and J by 2 bases, with 4 bases of the junction left unmatched. CDR3 length equals 13 residues. The germline V gene has CDR1 SGHDT and CDR2 YYEEEE. Here the CDR3 DNA reads TGTGCCAGCCTAGCGGTCAACACAGATACGCAGTATTTT. It specifies CASLAVNTDTQYF.

This clonotype was detected only a few times. The chain has TRBV14 and TRBJ2-4; either TRBD1 or TRBD2 may fit D (5 bases each). This CDR3 spans 16 amino acids. Trimming shortened V by 5 bases and J by 6 bases, and 20 bases separated the two germline ends. The V gene's germline CDR1 is SGHDN and CDR2 FVKESK. CDR3 bases: TGTGCCAGCAGCTCGTCCGGCCCCCTCGGGGCAAACATTCAGTACTTC. Its protein is CASSSSGPLGANIQYF.

This clonotype has only a few counts. The V and J genes are TRBV3-1 and TRBJ1-1, with D unresolved. The length of the CDR3 is 13 residues. V gave up 1 base and J gave up 11 bases, with 14 bases separating them. Looked up from germline, CDR1 is LGHDT and CDR2 is YNNKEL (reference sequence). The chain's CDR3 is CASSQAASPGAFF. For the CDR3, the DNA is TGTGCCAGCAGCCAAGCTGCTTCCCCGGGGGCTTTCTTT. The variable domain in full, with the rest retrieved from reference TRBV3-1 and TRBJ1-1, is DTAVSQTPKYLVTQMGNDKSIKCEQNLGHDTMYWYKQDSKKFLKIMFSYNNKELIINETVPNRFSPKSPDKAHLNLHINSLELGDSAVYFCASSQAASPGAFFGQGTRLTVV.

This clonotype has ten or more counts. As DNA, the CDR3 is TGTGCCAGCAGTTTAGGGTTGGCGGACACTGAAGCTTTCTTT. Its translation is CASSLGLADTEAFF. The J gene is TRBJ1-1, the V gene TRBV12-3 or TRBV12-4, with D unresolved. Trimming left V 1 base short and J 3 bases short, with 9 bases between. The CDR3 has 14 amino acids.

Points on this clonotype: This likely reflects a read error, since a far larger clone is one base away. The genes are TRBV28 and TRBJ2-3; 11 positions match TRBD2. CDR3 length equals 15 residues. V was clipped by 5 bases and J by 4 bases; unmatched bases: 5. Germline-derived CDR1 and CDR2 are MDHEN and SYDVKM. CDR3 loop: CASSAPGLAADTQYF. The DNA for the CDR3 is TGTGCCAGCAGTGCCCCGGGACTAGCGGCAGATACGCAGTATTTT.